Each of the 24 T cell receptor beta chains below was sequenced from the same sample in a study of chemoradiotherapy in HPV16-positive cancers. Sequencing was performed with immunoSEQ multiplex PCR; in TCRdb, only in-frame clones are kept and a portion is missing. The sample lists thousands of clones; about 81% were seen once. Collection took place from a patient who underwent chemoradiotherapy. The receptors shown here come from a human donor with HPV-associated anogenital cancer.

The chain recombines TRBV9 with TRBJ2-5; 10 bases agree with TRBD1. The ends lost 4 bases at V and 4 bases at J; junction bases unmatched: 7. This CDR3 has 15 residues. CDR1 is SGDLS and CDR2 is YYNGEE in the germline V gene. This CDR3 is CASSPRQGASETQYF. DNA of the CDR3: TGTGCCAGCAGCCCGCGACAGGGGGCATCAGAGACCCAGTACTTC.

This clone has a handful of counts. J is TRBJ2-2 and V is TRBV7-3, with D tentatively TRBD2 (6 bases). Germline values: CDR1 SGHTA, CDR2 FQGTGA. The V end lost 5 bases, the J end lost 7 bases, and 20 bases lay between the germline ends. This CDR3 contains 16 residues. The CDR3 spells CASSPIAGRRNGELFF. The CDR3 nucleotides are TGTGCCAGCAGCCCCATCGCTGGGAGGAGAAACGGGGAGCTGTTTTTT.

This clone was picked up a small number of times. The rearrangement links TRBV7-9 to TRBJ2-2, with 10 bases fitting TRBD1. The CDR3 totals 18 residues. The ends lost 5 bases at V and 5 bases at J; junction bases unmatched: 14. CDR1 is SEHNR and CDR2 is FQNEAQ in the germline V gene (reference sequence). The CDR3 sequence is CASSNPPGQGIRTGELFF. The DNA for the CDR3 is TGTGCCAGCAGCAACCCTCCGGGACAGGGGATTAGAACCGGGGAGCTGTTTTTT.

The sample holds a few counts of this clone. CDR3 sequence reads: CASSPGQGLYNEQFF. The CDR3 DNA sequence: TGTGCCAGCTCACCAGGGCAGGGGCTCTACAATGAGCAGTTCTTC. The J gene is TRBJ2-1, the V gene TRBV18, with a weak D call TRBD1 (6 bases). Germline V CDR1 and CDR2: KGHSH, LQKENI. The CDR3 totals 15 residues. Trimming stripped 2 bases from V and 3 bases from J, with 11 bases between. The full variable domain, its missing parts supplied by reference TRBV18 and TRBJ2-1, is NAGVMQNPRHLVRRRGQEARLRCSPMKGHSHVYWYRQLPEEGLKFMVYLQKENIIDESGMPKERFSAEFPKEGPSILRIQQVVRGDSAAYFCASSPGQGLYNEQFFGPGTRLTVL.

This chain links TRBV2 with TRBJ1-2; 10 positions match TRBD1. Germline V gives CDR1 SNHLY, CDR2 FYNNEI. After removal of 3 bases from V and 4 bases from J, the junction contained 14 bases not matched to a gene. This CDR3 is 18 amino acids long. CDR3 coding DNA: TGTGCCAGCAGTGACCCGGGACAGGGGCCGTCACACCTCTATGGCTACACCTTC. Protein: CASSDPGQGPSHLYGYTF.

The chain uses TRBV5-1 and TRBJ2-3, with a tentative D call TRBD1 (7 bases). Germline loops: CDR1 SGHRS, CDR2 YFSETQ. V lost 1 base and J 4 bases, leaving 13 bases between the germline ends. The CDR3 is 15 amino acids. The DNA for the CDR3 is TGCGCCAGCAGCTTGCCAGGGGGGATTCCAGATACGCAGTATTTT. This translates into CASSLPGGIPDTQYF. Filled out from reference TRBV5-1 and TRBJ2-3, the complete variable domain reads KAGVTQTPRYLIKTRGQQVTLSCSPISGHRSVSWYQQTPGQGLQFLFEYFSETQRNKGNFPGRFSGRQFSNSRSEMNVSTLELGDSALYLCASSLPGGIPDTQYFGPGTRLTVL.

The genes are TRBV28 and TRBJ2-3; the D gene is possibly TRBD1 (5 bases). This CDR3 is built from 14 residues. From germline, CDR1 is MDHEN and CDR2 SYDVKM. Deletions cut 6 bases from V and 0 bases from J, with 10 bases between. The CDR3 DNA sequence: TGTGCCAGCAGCAGACAGATTAGCACAGATACGCAGTATTTT. Translated: CASSRQISTDTQYF.

V usage is TRBV7-2 and J usage is TRBJ2-4; unclear D gene. V gave up 1 base and J gave up 3 bases, with 7 bases separating them. The CDR3 totals 14 residues. In germline, CDR1 is SGHTA, CDR2 FQGNSA. DNA of the CDR3: TGTGCCAGCAGCTTAGTGGTGGGCAAAAACATTCAGTACTTC. It yields the protein CASSLVVGKNIQYF.

The chain uses TRBV4-1 and TRBJ1-1; 7 bases align to TRBD1. Trimming at V came to 4 bases and at J to 3 bases, leaving 8 bases not matched to a gene. The V gene's germline CDR1 is MGHRA and CDR2 YSYEKL. The CDR3 extends over 15 amino acids. The CDR3 here is CASSPKTTGYTEAFF. As DNA, the CDR3 is TGCGCCAGCAGCCCTAAAACGACAGGGTACACTGAAGCTTTCTTT.

The chain combines TRBV7-9 with TRBJ2-7, with TRBD1 matching 9 bases. Germline V gene sequence: CDR1 SEHNR, CDR2 FQNEAQ (reference sequence). There are 14 residues in the CDR3. The V gene end was trimmed by 5 bases and the J gene end by 3 bases; junction bases not matched to a gene: 5. CDR3 region: CASSRGQGYYEQYF. CDR3 bases: TGTGCCAGCAGCAGGGGACAGGGATACTACGAGCAGTACTTC.

This chain links TRBV7-2 with TRBJ1-2; D perhaps matches TRBD1 (6 bases). The V gene's germline CDR1 is SGHTA and CDR2 FQGNSA. The CDR3 spans 15 residues. Trimming took 5 bases from V and 4 from J, leaving 17 bases between them. This CDR3 reads CASSPQYTGLYGYTF. In DNA form, the CDR3 reads TGTGCCAGCAGCCCGCAGTATACAGGGCTCTATGGCTACACCTTC.

The V gene is TRBV11-1, the J gene TRBJ2-5, with 7 bases identical to TRBD1. This CDR3 spans 14 amino acids. Looked up from germline, CDR1 is SGHAT and CDR2 is FQDESV (reference sequence). V shed 3 bases and J 5 bases; nucleotides not matched to a gene: 6. In DNA, the CDR3 is TGTGCCAGCAGCTTTTTTCGAGGGGGCGAGACCCAGTACTTC. As protein: CASSFFRGGETQYF.

The V gene is TRBV6-5, the J gene TRBJ2-1, with TRBD2 matching over 8 bases. The trim removed 8 bases at V and 6 bases at J, leaving 6 bases unmatched. The V gene's germline CDR1 is MNHEY and CDR2 SVGAGI. The CDR3 totals 13 residues. CDR3 region: CASGTSGINEQFF. The CDR3 coding sequence is TGTGCCAGCGGAACTAGCGGAATCAATGAGCAGTTCTTC.

The rearrangement joins TRBV6-5 to TRBJ2-7, with 9 bases fitting TRBD1. The CDR3 spans 14 residues. From germline, CDR1 is MNHEY and CDR2 SVGAGI. The trim removed 6 bases at V and 3 bases at J, leaving 6 bases unmatched. The CDR3: CASRKQGASYEQYF. CDR3 bases: TGTGCCAGCAGGAAACAGGGGGCTAGCTACGAGCAGTACTTC.

The DNA for the CDR3 is TGTGCCAGCTCTCCGTGGGATACGCAGTATTTT. Its translation is CASSPWDTQYF. The chain couples TRBV18 to TRBJ2-3, with unresolved D. The germline gives CDR1 KGHSH, CDR2 LQKENI. Trimming took off 6 bases at V and 6 bases at J, with 7 bases between the two ends. The CDR3 consists of 11 residues.

The chain combines TRBV18 with TRBJ2-1, with unresolved D. Trimming removed 2 bases at V and 8 bases at J, with 10 bases between. This CDR3 has 13 residues. The V gene's germline CDR1 is KGHSH and CDR2 LQKENI. The CDR3 region is CASSPGQAYEQFF. The CDR3 DNA is TGTGCCAGCTCACCAGGTCAGGCGTATGAGCAGTTCTTC.

The V and J genes are TRBV7-8 and TRBJ1-1; D gene ambiguous. CDR1 and CDR2 from the germline V gene are SGHVS and FQNEAQ. V was trimmed by 2 bases and J by 8 bases, leaving 12 bases between them. This CDR3 is 13 amino acids long. Here the CDR3 reads CASSLSEVAEAFF. CDR3 DNA: TGTGCCAGCAGCTTAAGTGAGGTGGCGGAAGCTTTCTTT.

The V gene is TRBV28, the J gene TRBJ2-1; 9 nucleotides line up with TRBD2. CDR1 is MDHEN, CDR2 SYDVKM, per germline. The V segment lost 6 bases and the J segment 1 base; nucleotides outside the gene matches: 7. The CDR3 totals 16 residues. CDR3 region: CASRHAGGPSYNEQFF. CDR3 in DNA: TGTGCCAGCAGACACGCGGGGGGGCCGTCCTACAATGAGCAGTTCTTC.

This CDR3 reads CASSAGLAGNEQFF. The CDR3 nucleotides read TGTGCCAGCAGCGCGGGACTAGCGGGGAATGAGCAGTTCTTC. The V gene is TRBV7-3, the J gene TRBJ2-1, with 13 positions matching TRBD2. Germline CDR1 SGHTA, CDR2 FQGTGA. J was trimmed by 7 bases and V by 5 bases; bases with no gene match: 2. The CDR3 has 14 residues.

This clone has only a few counts. The chain couples TRBV9 to TRBJ1-3, with D possibly matching TRBD1 (6 bases). The CDR3 contains 15 residues. Germline CDR1 is SGDLS and CDR2 is YYNGEE. V was cut by 0 bases and J by 2 bases, with 9 bases left in between. The CDR3 loop is CASSVAGAAGNTIYF. The CDR3 coding sequence is TGTGCCAGCAGCGTAGCGGGGGCTGCTGGAAACACCATATATTTT.

V gene TRBV7-2 combines with J gene TRBJ1-5; D unclear. V lost 5 bases and J 4 bases, leaving 6 bases between the germline ends. The CDR3 consists of 12 residues. From germline, CDR1 is SGHTA and CDR2 FQGNSA. Here the CDR3 reads CASSLQNQPQHF. The DNA for the CDR3 is TGTGCCAGCAGCCTTCAAAATCAGCCCCAGCATTTT. Variable domain in full (rest from reference TRBV7-2 and TRBJ1-5): GAGVSQSPSNKVTEKGKDVELRCDPISGHTALYWYRQSLGQGLEFLIYFQGNSAPDKSGLPSDRFSAERTGGSVSTLTIQRTQQEDSAVYLCASSLQNQPQHFGDGTRLSIL.

The chain combines TRBV6-5 with TRBJ1-1; the D gene is possibly TRBD1 (5 bases). CDR1 is MNHEY, CDR2 SVGAGI, per germline. The CDR3 is 14 amino acids. V dropped 4 bases and J dropped 1 base, with 10 bases sitting between them. CDR3 coding DNA: TGTGCCAGCAGTTCCCCGGGACGGAACACTGAAGCTTTCTTT. Translating gives CASSSPGRNTEAFF.

The chain links TRBV7-9 to TRBJ1-4; TRBD1 is a possible D gene (5 bases). The CDR3 extends over 14 amino acids. Germline lookup yields CDR1 SEHNR and CDR2 FQNEAQ (reference sequence). The V end lost 5 bases, the J end lost 8 bases, and 15 bases lay between the germline ends. CDR3: CASSQTGAGEKLFF. Here the CDR3 DNA reads TGTGCCAGCAGCCAGACCGGGGCGGGAGAAAAACTGTTTTTT. Combining the CDR3 with reference TRBV7-9 and TRBJ1-4 gives the whole variable domain DTGVSQNPRHKITKRGQNVTFRCDPISEHNRLYWYRQTLGQGPEFLTYFQNEAQLEKSRLLSDRFSAERPKGSFSTLEIQRTEQGDSAMYLCASSQTGAGEKLFFGSGTQLSVL.

This clone was observed a handful of times. This rearrangement joins TRBV5-1 to TRBJ1-2; D is undetermined. Per the germline V gene, CDR1 is SGHRS and CDR2 is YFSETQ. V was trimmed by 0 bases and J by 3 bases, leaving 6 bases between them. This CDR3 is 13 amino acids long. For the CDR3, the DNA is TGCGCCAGCAGCTTGGAGCCAGACTATGGCTACACCTTC. Translated: CASSLEPDYGYTF.